The 6 T cell receptor beta chains below come from one sample, sequenced in a study of T cells after yellow fever vaccination. MiXCR, applied by TCRdb to the 5' RACE reads, yields one record per CDR3 protein. This sample has 200,000 to 250,000 distinct CDR3 sequences; approximately 3% occur once, and the top ten carry around 3%. The sample in question was CD4+ T cells sorted from PBMCs, obtained 10 days after the yellow fever booster vaccination. The source of these receptors is a man aged 18 to 29 who received the YFV17D yellow fever vaccine.

This clonotype was seen many times. V gene TRBV20-1 combines with J gene TRBJ2-5, with D perhaps matching TRBD1 (6 bases). This CDR3 is 13 amino acids long. Germline V gene lookup returns CDR1 DFQATT and CDR2 SNEGSKA (reference sequence). Trimming stripped 2 bases from V and 4 bases from J, with 11 bases between. The CDR3 sequence is CSARFIGGETQYF. Here the CDR3 DNA reads TGCAGTGCTAGATTTATAGGGGGAGAGACCCAGTACTTC.

This clonotype occurred many times. This chain connects TRBV18 to TRBJ2-1; D remains unclear. The CDR3 spans 15 residues. Trimming shortened V by 0 bases and J by 3 bases, and 9 bases separated the two germline ends. Germline V gene sequence: CDR1 KGHSH, CDR2 LQKENI. CDR3 sequence (DNA): TGTGCCAGCTCACCACCCGACGGAAACTACAATGAGCAGTTCTTC. Translating it yields CASSPPDGNYNEQFF.

The sample holds many counts of this clonotype. The chain is built from TRBV27 and TRBJ1-1, with a tentative D call TRBD1 (5 bases). The CDR3 sequence is 14 residues long. The V gene's germline CDR1 is MNHEY and CDR2 SMNVEV (reference sequence). The germline V and J ends were trimmed by 8 bases and 1 base, with 14 bases remaining between them. In DNA form, the CDR3 reads TGTGCCAGCTCCTGGGGGGACCAGAACACTGAAGCTTTCTTT. Translation: CASSWGDQNTEAFF.

Many counts were recorded for this clonotype. The chain links TRBV3-1 to TRBJ1-5; D gene uncertain. Trimming pared 0 bases from V and 7 bases from J, leaving 10 bases between. Germline CDR1 reads LGHDT; CDR2 reads YNNKEL (reference sequence). CDR3 length equals 14 residues. The CDR3 loop is CASSQDLSRQPQHF. The DNA for the CDR3 is TGTGCCAGCAGCCAAGATCTCTCGCGCCAGCCCCAGCATTTT.

This clonotype was seen ten or more times. V is TRBV5-1 and J is TRBJ1-2; D might be TRBD1 (5 bases). CDR3 length equals 14 residues. The V gene's germline CDR1 is SGHRS and CDR2 YFSETQ. V shed 4 bases and J shed 0 bases, with 10 bases lying between them. The CDR3 spells CASSPGPANYGYTF. In DNA, the CDR3 is TGCGCCAGCAGCCCAGGGCCAGCTAACTATGGCTACACCTTC.

This clonotype was counted only a few times. The V gene is TRBV5-1, the J gene TRBJ2-1, with D unclear. V lost 0 bases to trimming and J lost 9 bases, with 4 bases between them. The CDR3 covers 11 residues. Germline V gene data show CDR1 as SGHRS and CDR2 as YFSETQ. In DNA, the CDR3 is TGCGCCAGCAGCTTGGAGGCTGAGCAGTTCTTC. It encodes CASSLEAEQFF.